This T cell receptor beta chain was documented in a study of early T cells in non-severe SARS-CoV-2 infection. Study summary: Sequencing targeted bulk RNA from unsorted whole blood, leaving chains unpaired.

This CDR3 spans 15 amino acids. Germline values: CDR1 SQVTM, CDR2 ANQGSEA. The V gene end was trimmed by 4 bases and the J gene end by 7 bases; junction bases not matched to a gene: 7. At least ten counts were recorded for this clonotype. Its antigen is as yet unknown. Overall study results and limits: VDJdb matching skewed toward anti-spike CD8 responses, missing private and CD4 specificities.

Individual cDNA molecules carried attached unique molecular identifiers. TCRdb re-analysed the 5' RACE reads in MiXCR, keeping a single row per CDR3 protein. The sample includes about 83,000 distinct CDR3 sequences, 9% to 15% of them seen just once. The sequenced material came from whole blood. The sequence derives from an adult who was a healthcare worker with PCR-confirmed SARS-CoV-2 infection or an uninfected control (not recorded which). The V and J genes are TRBV29-1 and TRBJ2-1; the match to TRBD2 covers 13 bases. CDR3 sequence reads: CSVGGLAGVGNEQFF. In DNA form, the CDR3 reads TGCAGCGTTGGCGGACTAGCGGGAGTTGGTAATGAGCAGTTCTTC.